One and the same sample provided the 10 T cell receptor beta chains below, sequenced in a study of cytomegalovirus exposure and HLA in healthy donors. The PCR contained 60 Vbeta and 13 Jbeta primers. This table comes from immunoSEQ multiplex PCR, and its TCRdb copy is limited to in-frame clones, with some not included. The table includes more than 95,000 clones, around three quarters detected once. Source material: PBMCs. Receptor source: a woman aged 60-75 years in good health and CMV-seropositive.

V gene TRBV18 combines with J gene TRBJ1-2; 7 nucleotides align to TRBD1. Germline V gene lookup returns CDR1 KGHSH and CDR2 LQKENI. CDR3 size: 14 residues. The ends lost 1 base at V and 6 bases at J; junction bases unmatched: 5. The CDR3 nucleotides are TGTGCCAGCTCACCACAGGGGGCGCACGATGGCTACACCTTC. Amino acid sequence: CASSPQGAHDGYTF.

The rearrangement joins TRBV28 to TRBJ1-1; D gene uncertain. The V gene lost 1 base and the J gene lost 6 bases, with 12 bases spanning the gap. Germline V gene sequence: CDR1 MDHEN, CDR2 SYDVKM. The CDR3 is 14 amino acids. The CDR3 DNA reads TGTGCCAGCAGTTTATCGTCGGAGAGTGCTGAAGCTTTCTTT. As protein: CASSLSSESAEAFF. Drawing the rest from reference TRBV28 and TRBJ1-1, the complete variable domain is DVKVTQSSRYLVKRTGEKVFLECVQDMDHENMFWYRQDPGLGLRLIYFSYDVKMKEKGDIPEGYSVSREKKERFSLILESASTNQTSMYLCASSLSSESAEAFFGQGTRLTVV.

The chain employs TRBV2 and TRBJ2-7; 10 bases are a match to TRBD1. This CDR3 has 14 amino acids. CDR1 and CDR2 from the germline V gene are SNHLY and FYNNEI. With V trimmed by 7 bases and J by 3 bases, 6 bases remained unmatched. The CDR3 spells CASTSTGGDYEQYF. The CDR3 nucleotides are TGTGCCAGCACCTCGACAGGGGGCGACTACGAGCAGTACTTC.

The V call is TRBV11-2, the J call TRBJ1-4; D gene unclear. V gave up 3 bases and J gave up 1 base, with 9 bases separating them. The CDR3 runs to 15 residues. Germline loops: CDR1 SGHAT, CDR2 FQNNGV. CDR3 protein: CASSFGGRTNEKLFF. CDR3 nucleotide sequence: TGTGCCAGCAGCTTTGGCGGCCGAACTAATGAAAAACTGTTTTTT.

This clone was observed once. The gene calls are TRBV27 and TRBJ1-5; no clear D gene. Germline V CDR1 and CDR2: MNHEY, SMNVEV (reference sequence). V was clipped by 5 bases and J by 6 bases, with 11 bases between them. CDR3 size: 13 residues. This CDR3 is CASSVMRGQPQHF. The CDR3 nucleotides read TGTGCCAGCAGTGTCATGCGGGGTCAGCCCCAGCATTTT.

J is TRBJ2-1 and V is TRBV7-2; D is possibly TRBD2 (6 bases). Germline CDR1 SGHTA, CDR2 FQGNSA. Trimming stripped 0 bases from V and 0 bases from J, with 12 bases between. The CDR3 runs 17 residues. The CDR3 here is CASSLAPGGDSYNEQFF. In nucleotides, the CDR3 is TGTGCCAGCAGCTTAGCCCCCGGAGGGGACTCCTACAATGAGCAGTTCTTC.

The V call is TRBV6-1, the J call TRBJ1-4; D unclear. Germline V gene data show CDR1 as MNHNS and CDR2 as SASEGT. There are 15 residues in the CDR3. V shed 1 base and J shed 3 bases, with 9 bases lying between them. CDR3 DNA: TGTGCCAGCAGTGAAGATACGAGATCTAATGAAAAACTGTTTTTT. This encodes CASSEDTRSNEKLFF.

To note about this clone: One end of the junction does not line up with germline, which may come from a read error. The chain combines TRBV29-1 with TRBJ2-7; a weak D match, TRBD1 (5 bases). Germline V gene data show CDR1 as SQVTM and CDR2 as ANQGSEA. This CDR3 is built from 14 residues. For the CDR3, the DNA is TGCAGCGCCCTCTCTCCAGGGCGATCCTCCGAGCAGTACTTC. This encodes CSALSPGRSSEQYF.

Note on this clone: At one of its ends the junction is not consistent with the germline gene, which may arise from a read error. The gene calls are TRBV6-1 and TRBJ2-7; a weak D match, TRBD1 (6 bases). In germline, CDR1 is MNHNS, CDR2 SASEGT. The CDR3 is made up of 13 amino acids. The CDR3 nucleotides are TGTGCCAGCAATGAAGGACAGCCCTACGAGCAGTACTTC. It codes for CASNEGQPYEQYF.

The chain carries TRBV19 and TRBJ1-2; 9 bases are shared with TRBD1. The CDR3 contains 13 residues. The V segment lost 7 bases and the J segment 5 bases; nucleotides outside the gene matches: 5. CDR1 is LNHDA, CDR2 SQIVND, per germline (reference sequence). CDR3 sequence (DNA): TGTGCCAGTACCGGGACAGGGTATTATGGCTACACCTTC. This codes for CASTGTGYYGYTF. The whole variable domain, filled in from reference TRBV19 and TRBJ1-2, reads DGGITQSPKYLFRKEGQNVTLSCEQNLNHDAMYWYRQDPGQGLRLIYYSQIVNDFQKGDIAEGYSVSREKKESFPLTVTSAQKNPTAFYLCASTGTGYYGYTFGSGTRLTVV.